This TCR beta chain came from a study of beta chain features in type 1 diabetes. Study outcomes and limitations: The naive, central memory and Treg TCRB repertoires showed an apparent similarity that was greater among patients than among healthy donors. Patients and controls would share equally any PCR tilt toward shorter templates. Patients with Type 1 diabetes showed moderately but significantly shorter TCRB CDR3s in all four CD4+ subsets.

The CDR3 has 14 residues. V dropped 7 bases and J dropped 4; count of bases not matched to a gene: 5. Per the germline V gene, CDR1 is LNHDA and CDR2 is SQIVND (reference sequence). Stem cell-like memory, regulatory, central memory and naive CD4+ cells were sorted via CD45RO/CCR7/CD25/CD127/CD95/CD27. Comments on this clone: Its antigen is as yet unknown.

Since all of the isolated RNA was reverse transcribed, expressed TCRB transcripts were what got sequenced. An average of around 3.9 million reads was obtained for naive, central memory and regulatory T cell samples. TCRdb's copy holds only in-frame clones and misses some; the assay was immunoSEQ multiplex PCR. The sample records about 270,000 clones, approximately 14% being singletons. This TCR was recovered from a man aged 25 to 40 with type 1 diabetes. Sequenced material: naive CD4+ T cells from blood. J is TRBJ2-2 and V is TRBV19; TRBD1 aligns across 8 bases. The CDR3 bases are TGTGCCAGTACACAGGGGGTCGGCACCGGGGAGCTGTTTTTT. It yields the protein CASTQGVGTGELFF. Using reference TRBV19 and TRBJ2-2 for the parts outside the CDR3, the full variable domain is DGGITQSPKYLFRKEGQNVTLSCEQNLNHDAMYWYRQDPGQGLRLIYYSQIVNDFQKGDIAEGYSVSREKKESFPLTVTSAQKNPTAFYLCASTQGVGTGELFFGEGSRLTVL.